The next 12 T cell receptor beta chains were all read from a single sample in a study of cytomegalovirus exposure and HLA in healthy donors. Primers included in the PCR were 60 Vbeta and 13 Jbeta primers. Profiling relied on immunoSEQ multiplex PCR, and the TCRdb table lists in-frame clones only, not all of them. The table includes some 170,000 clones, roughly 76% detected once. The sequencing sample was made of PBMCs. The source of these receptors is a woman in her 50s in good health and CMV-seronegative.

The count of this clone is one. The rearrangement links TRBV7-2 to TRBJ1-5, with D possibly matching TRBD1 (5 bases). Trimming took 6 bases from V and 3 from J, leaving 15 bases between them. Germline loops: CDR1 SGHTA, CDR2 FQGNSA. This CDR3 has 15 amino acids. The CDR3 sequence: CASSGQGRVNQPQHF. The CDR3 bases are TGTGCCAGCAGTGGTCAGGGAAGGGTCAATCAGCCCCAGCATTTT.

This rearrangement joins TRBV4-1 to TRBJ2-7; maybe TRBD2 (6 bases). V was shortened by 6 bases and J by 3 bases, with 18 bases between the two germline ends. The length of the CDR3 is 15 residues. The germline V gene has CDR1 MGHRA and CDR2 YSYEKL. The CDR3 spells CASRQPRVGSYEQYF. The CDR3 coding sequence is TGCGCCAGCAGACAACCTCGGGTCGGGAGCTACGAGCAGTACTTC.

The chain carries TRBV30 and TRBJ1-2; 7 nucleotides line up with TRBD1. CDR1 and CDR2 from the germline V gene are GTSNPN and SVGIG (reference sequence). The CDR3 sequence is 13 residues long. Trimming took 3 bases from V and 6 from J; bases not matched to a gene: 7. The CDR3: CAWRNRGGDGYTF. The CDR3 DNA follows: TGTGCCTGGAGAAACAGGGGCGGGGATGGCTACACCTTC.

This clone was detected only a few times. V is TRBV7-6 and J is TRBJ1-1; no definite D call. V shed 1 base and J shed 0 bases, with 9 bases lying between them. The CDR3 has 15 residues. Germline V CDR1 and CDR2: SGHVS, FNYEAQ. The chain's CDR3 is CASSLGLSMNTEAFF. The CDR3 DNA is TGTGCCAGCAGCTTAGGACTTTCCATGAACACTGAAGCTTTCTTT. The complete variable domain, with remaining parts taken from reference TRBV7-6 and TRBJ1-1, reads GAGVSQSPRYKVTKRGQDVALRCDPISGHVSLYWYRQALGQGPEFLTYFNYEAQQDKSGLPNDRFSAERPEGSISTLTIQRTEQRDSAMYRCASSLGLSMNTEAFFGQGTRLTVV.

The J gene is TRBJ1-2, the V gene TRBV18; D ambiguous. The CDR3 sequence is 14 residues long. Germline loops: CDR1 KGHSH, CDR2 LQKENI. Deletions cut 3 bases from V and 2 bases from J, with 10 bases between. The DNA for the CDR3 is TGTGCCAGCTCACCCCGGGGTGCCAACTATGGCTACACCTTC. Its translation: CASSPRGANYGYTF.

This chain joins TRBV4-3 and TRBJ1-1, with 7 bases matching TRBD1. CDR1 and CDR2 from the germline V gene are LGHNA and YSLEER. This CDR3 region has 17 residues. The trim removed 4 bases at V and 3 bases at J, leaving 14 bases unmatched. The DNA of the CDR3 is TGCGCCAGCAGCCCGCAGAGGGGACTCGACAGGGACACTGAAGCTTTCTTT. Its protein product is CASSPQRGLDRDTEAFF.

The J gene is TRBJ1-5, the V gene TRBV6-5; D unclear. Germline CDR1 reads MNHEY; CDR2 reads SVGAGI. CDR3 length: 14 amino acids. V lost 6 bases and J lost 1, with 10 bases in between. The CDR3: CASRPGLSNQPQHF. The CDR3 nucleotides read TGTGCCAGCAGACCGGGTTTGAGCAATCAGCCCCAGCATTTT.

The chain couples TRBV5-6 to TRBJ2-3; 10 bases map to TRBD2. Trimming at V came to 3 bases and at J to 2 bases, leaving 6 bases not matched to a gene. Germline V gene lookup returns CDR1 SGHDT and CDR2 YYEEEE. CDR3 length: 16 residues. DNA for the CDR3: TGTGCCAGCAGCTATTTAGCGGGGGGCTCCACAGATACGCAGTATTTT. Protein: CASSYLAGGSTDTQYF.

The chain joins TRBV7-9 to TRBJ2-7; weak D call: TRBD2 (5 bases). Germline V gene data show CDR1 as SEHNR and CDR2 as FQNEAQ (reference sequence). V lost 5 bases and J lost 3, with 17 bases in between. The CDR3 length is 15 residues. CDR3 region: CASSAPNGDLYEQYF. The CDR3 nucleotides read TGTGCCAGCAGCGCTCCGAACGGGGATCTCTACGAGCAGTACTTC.

This clone was seen only once. V usage is TRBV29-1 and J usage is TRBJ2-7; TRBD1 matches 10 bases. CDR1 and CDR2 (germline): SQVTM, ANQGSEA. CDR3 length: 13 residues. Trimming cost V 6 bases and J 3 bases; bases outside gene matches: 5. The CDR3 protein is CSVARDRGYEQYF. The CDR3 DNA is TGCAGCGTCGCTAGGGACAGGGGCTACGAGCAGTACTTC.

CDR3 protein: CASSEALNRPNYGYTF. CDR3 DNA sequence: TGTGCCAGCAGTGAAGCGTTGAACAGACCTAACTATGGCTACACCTTC. This sequence joins TRBV6-1 and TRBJ1-2; unclear D gene. Per germline, CDR1 MNHNS and CDR2 SASEGT. CDR3 length equals 16 residues. With 0 bases removed from V and 0 bases from J, the gap between germline ends came to 11 bases.

The chain joins TRBV29-1 to TRBJ2-7, with 9 positions matching TRBD1. The CDR3 extends over 14 amino acids. Trimming took 5 bases from V and 0 from J; bases not matched to a gene: 5. Germline-derived CDR1 and CDR2 are SQVTM and ANQGSEA. The CDR3 nucleotides read TGCAGCGTTCCCGGGACAGGGAACTCCTACGAGCAGTACTTC. Translation gives CSVPGTGNSYEQYF.